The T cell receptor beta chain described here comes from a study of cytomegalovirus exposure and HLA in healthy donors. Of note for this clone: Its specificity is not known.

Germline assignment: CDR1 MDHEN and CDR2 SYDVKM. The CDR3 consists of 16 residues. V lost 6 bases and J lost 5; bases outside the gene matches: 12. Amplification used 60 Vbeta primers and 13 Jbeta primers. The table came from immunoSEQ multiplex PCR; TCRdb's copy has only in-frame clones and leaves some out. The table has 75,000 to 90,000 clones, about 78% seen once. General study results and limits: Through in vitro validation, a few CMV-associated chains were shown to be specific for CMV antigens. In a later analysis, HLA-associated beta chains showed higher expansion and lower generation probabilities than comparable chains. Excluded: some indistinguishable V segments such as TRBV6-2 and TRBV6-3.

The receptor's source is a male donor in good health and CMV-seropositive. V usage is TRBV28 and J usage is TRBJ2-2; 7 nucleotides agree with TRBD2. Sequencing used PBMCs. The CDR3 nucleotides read TGTGCCAGCAGGGTAGGAGGTAGCGGGTGGACCGGGGAGCTGTTTTTT. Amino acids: CASRVGGSGWTGELFF.